This T cell receptor (beta chain) was identified during a study of cytomegalovirus exposure and HLA in healthy donors. A multiplex PCR was run with 60 Vbeta primers and 13 Jbeta primers. Here immunoSEQ multiplex PCR was the method, and the copy in TCRdb shows in-frame clones only, minus some. The sample holds around 150,000 clones; 80% are singletons and the top ten take about 4.4%. Participants comprised healthy donors of bone marrow. The clonotype originates from a man aged 25 to 40 in good health. The sequenced sample was PBMCs.

CDR3 DNA sequence: TGTGCCAGCAGTGAAGGAGGGAGGGGCTGGTACGAGCAGTACTTC. This sequence encodes CASSEGGRGWYEQYF. This chain connects TRBV25-1 to TRBJ2-7; 7 positions agree with TRBD2. V trimming: 2 bases; J trimming: 4 bases; junction bases outside the gene matches: 8. CDR1 is MGHDK and CDR2 is SYGVNS in the germline V gene. The CDR3 spans 15 residues.